This T cell receptor (beta chain) was documented in a study of blood T cell repertoires in COVID-19. TCRdb's table, derived via immunoSEQ multiplex PCR, lists solely in-frame clones and lacks some. Here the sample spans over 200,000 clones, around nine tenths being singletons. Individuals drawn from 24 US areas were roughly 18 to 100 years old. Germline CDR1 reads MNHNS; CDR2 reads SASEGT. J gave up 10 bases and V 3 bases, and 8 bases lay outside the gene matches. The CDR3 consists of 14 residues. Sequences were obtained from PBMCs or T cells enriched from blood (not recorded which). The chain links TRBV6-1 to TRBJ2-1, with 8 bases matching TRBD2. This TCR was sampled from a man aged 25 to 45 who had recovered from COVID-19. As DNA, the CDR3 is TGTGCCAGCAGTGATTCTGGGACTAGGGGAGAGCAGTTCTTC. It codes for CASSDSGTRGEQFF.